These 19 T cell receptor beta chains were all obtained from the same sample, sequenced in a study of blood T cell repertoires in COVID-19. The data were produced by immunoSEQ multiplex PCR, yet TCRdb's version contains in-frame clones alone and is incomplete. The sample yields roughly 200,000 clones, 87% seen once. The sequenced sample was peripheral blood. The receptors come from a man aged 55 to 70 with active or convalescent COVID-19.

The chain couples TRBV19 to TRBJ1-5; 7 bases are shared with TRBD1. The length of the CDR3 is 15 residues. Germline-derived CDR1 and CDR2 are LNHDA and SQIVND (reference sequence). V dropped 4 bases and J dropped 6; count of bases not matched to a gene: 9. CDR3 DNA: TGTGCCAGTAGTACTTCCACAGGGGTAGGTCAGCCCCAGCATTTT. As protein: CASSTSTGVGQPQHF.

The V call is TRBV2, the J call TRBJ1-1; D gene ambiguous. V lost 6 bases and J lost 7, with 15 bases in between. The CDR3 extends over 13 amino acids. Germline CDR1 is SNHLY and CDR2 is FYNNEI. Written as DNA, the CDR3 is TGTGCCAGCAGCCCAGACAAAGGAGGTGAAGCTTTCTTT. Translated, it gives CASSPDKGGEAFF. Drawing the rest from reference TRBV2 and TRBJ1-1, the complete variable domain is EPEVTQTPSHQVTQMGQEVILRCVPISNHLYFYWYRQILGQKVEFLVSFYNNEISEKSEIFDDQFSVERPDGSNFTLKIRSTKLEDSAMYFCASSPDKGGEAFFGQGTRLTVV.

The sample holds a few counts of this clone. The chain links TRBV18 to TRBJ1-4, with 7 bases aligning to TRBD1. The V gene's germline CDR1 is KGHSH and CDR2 LQKENI. CDR3 length: 18 amino acids. V was pared by 6 bases and J by 4 bases, with 17 bases of the junction left unmatched. The CDR3 is CASSLNSQGRFGNEKLFF. CDR3 nucleotide sequence: TGTGCCAGCTCCCTCAACTCACAGGGGAGGTTTGGTAATGAAAAACTGTTTTTT. Variable domain in full (rest from reference TRBV18 and TRBJ1-4): NAGVMQNPRHLVRRRGQEARLRCSPMKGHSHVYWYRQLPEEGLKFMVYLQKENIIDESGMPKERFSAEFPKEGPSILRIQQVVRGDSAAYFCASSLNSQGRFGNEKLFFGSGTQLSVL.

This chain connects TRBV29-1 to TRBJ1-1; D unresolved. The CDR3 sequence is 11 residues long. The germline gives CDR1 SQVTM, CDR2 ANQGSEA. V was trimmed by 4 bases and J by 0 bases, leaving 3 bases between them. The CDR3 spells CSVVMNTEAFF. CDR3 DNA sequence: TGCAGCGTTGTAATGAACACTGAAGCTTTCTTT.

This clone was recorded once. The J gene is TRBJ2-1, the V gene TRBV24-1; possibly TRBD2 for D (6 bases). Germline lookup yields CDR1 KGHDR and CDR2 SFDVKD. V was shortened by 4 bases and J by 8 bases, with 17 bases between the two germline ends. The length of the CDR3 is 15 residues. Here the CDR3 DNA reads TGTGCCACCAGTGACCGGACCGGGGGTCGGGATGAGCAGTTCTTC. Translating gives CATSDRTGGRDEQFF.

The CDR3 reads CASSWTGTKNTEAFF. The CDR3 nucleotides read TGTGCCAGCAGCTGGACAGGGACGAAGAACACTGAAGCTTTCTTT. The chain is built from TRBV3-1 (or the pseudogene TRBV3-2) and TRBJ1-1, with TRBD1 matching over 8 bases. The germline gives CDR1 LGHDT, CDR2 YNNKEL (reference sequence). The CDR3 runs to 15 residues. After removal of 5 bases from V and 1 base from J, the junction contained 6 bases not matched to a gene.

This clone turned up a few times. V is TRBV3-1 (or the pseudogene TRBV3-2) and J is TRBJ2-7; 10 nucleotides align to TRBD1. This CDR3 is built from 14 residues. Trimming took 4 bases from V and 4 from J; bases not matched to a gene: 4. Germline CDR1 is LGHDT and CDR2 is YNNKEL (reference sequence). CDR3: CASSPTGGRYEQYF. The CDR3 DNA sequence: TGTGCCAGCAGCCCGACAGGGGGCCGTTACGAGCAGTACTTC.

The chain is built from TRBV9 and TRBJ2-2; 7 nucleotides line up with TRBD2. V was clipped by 0 bases and J by 2 bases; unmatched bases: 4. The CDR3 is 16 residues long. From germline, CDR1 is SGDLS and CDR2 YYNGEE. The CDR3 DNA reads TGTGCCAGCAGCGTAGGGGGAGGGACCAACACCGGGGAGCTGTTTTTT. Protein product: CASSVGGGTNTGELFF.

The chain combines TRBV6-1 with TRBJ2-3; 7 bases are a match to TRBD2. V was pared by 2 bases and J by 6 bases, with 17 bases of the junction left unmatched. This CDR3 has 18 amino acids. The germline gives CDR1 MNHNS, CDR2 SASEGT. The CDR3 DNA sequence: TGTGCCAGCAGTGAATACGTAGGACGACTAGCAGCCGGGGATACGCAGTATTTT. Its translation: CASSEYVGRLAAGDTQYF.

This rearrangement joins TRBV18 to TRBJ1-2; possibly TRBD1 for D (6 bases). Germline CDR1 is KGHSH and CDR2 is LQKENI. Trimming stripped 3 bases from V and 10 bases from J, with 15 bases between. This CDR3 spans 13 amino acids. This CDR3 reads CASSPGQPPIYTF. The CDR3 region has the DNA TGTGCCAGCTCACCTGGACAGCCACCCATCTACACCTTC.

The chain combines TRBV12-3 or TRBV12-4 with TRBJ1-1; perhaps TRBD1 as D (5 bases). The CDR3 totals 13 residues. Trimming removed 6 bases from V and 4 bases from J, with 12 bases in between. The CDR3 DNA follows: TGTGCCAGCAGCCGCTGGGGGGGCACTGAAGCTTTCTTT. Its translation is CASSRWGGTEAFF.

The J gene is TRBJ1-3, the V gene TRBV5-1; maybe TRBD1 (5 bases). Germline CDR1 is SGHRS and CDR2 is YFSETQ. Trimming took 0 bases from V and 4 from J, leaving 11 bases between them. CDR3 length: 15 amino acids. CDR3 DNA: TGCGCCAGCAGCTTGGGCGGGGGATCCGGAAACACCATATATTTT. The encoded protein is CASSLGGGSGNTIYF.

The chain joins TRBV29-1 to TRBJ1-1; 8 bases are shared with TRBD1. This CDR3 is 12 amino acids long. Trimming cost V 6 bases and J 4 bases; bases outside gene matches: 4. CDR1 and CDR2 from the germline V gene are SQVTM and ANQGSEA. CDR3 in amino acids: CSVRTGITEAFF. CDR3 in DNA: TGCAGCGTAAGGACAGGGATCACTGAAGCTTTCTTT.

The V call is TRBV30, the J call TRBJ1-2; no clear D gene. V was pared by 7 bases and J by 4 bases, with 16 bases between. CDR3 length: 13 residues. Looked up from germline, CDR1 is GTSNPN and CDR2 is SVGIG (reference sequence). The CDR3, as DNA: TGTGCCTACCGTTCGACACGAACCTATGGCTACACCTTC. Translation gives CAYRSTRTYGYTF.

The gene calls are TRBV18 and TRBJ1-5; D unclear. V lost 5 bases and J lost 0, with 8 bases in between. The CDR3 totals 14 residues. Germline CDR1 reads KGHSH; CDR2 reads LQKENI. The CDR3, as DNA: TGTGCCAGCTCAAGTCGGGTTAGCAATCAGCCCCAGCATTTT. Amino acid sequence: CASSSRVSNQPQHF.

This clone was seen a few times. The chain is built from TRBV5-1 and TRBJ1-2; a possible D gene is TRBD1 (5 bases). This CDR3 comprises 14 residues. Trimming stripped 0 bases from V and 8 bases from J, with 14 bases between. In germline, CDR1 is SGHRS, CDR2 YFSETQ. CDR3 coding DNA: TGCGCCAGCAGCTTGGAGATTGGGGGAGGGGGCTACACCTTC. This gives the protein CASSLEIGGGGYTF.

V gene TRBV2 combines with J gene TRBJ1-2; D is unresolved. Germline CDR1 reads SNHLY; CDR2 reads FYNNEI. This CDR3 comprises 13 residues. Trimming shortened V by 10 bases and J by 3 bases, and 15 bases separated the two germline ends. In DNA, the CDR3 is TGTGCCACCCGGCGTAACGAGGACTATGGCTACACCTTC. Its translation is CATRRNEDYGYTF.

The chain uses TRBV7-8 and TRBJ1-2, with 9 nucleotides matching TRBD1. Germline assignment: CDR1 SGHVS and CDR2 FQNEAQ. This CDR3 has 14 residues. V shed 7 bases, J shed 3 bases, and the junction held 6 bases outside the gene matches. This chain's CDR3 is CASTRTGADYGYTF. In DNA, the CDR3 is TGTGCCAGCACCAGGACAGGGGCGGACTATGGCTACACCTTC.

V is TRBV28 and J is TRBJ2-1, with a tentative D call TRBD1 (5 bases). CDR3 length: 15 residues. Trimming removed 2 bases at V and 9 bases at J, with 17 bases between. Looked up from germline, CDR1 is MDHEN and CDR2 is SYDVKM. The CDR3 loop reads CASSLGAAGRSEQFF. The DNA of the CDR3 is TGTGCCAGCAGTTTAGGGGCAGCCGGGCGTAGTGAGCAGTTCTTC.